This T cell receptor beta chain was documented in a study of CD8 T cells in ankylosing spondylitis. General observations from the study: For ankylosing spondylitis blood, a TCR beta motif of several highly homologous variants appeared characteristic. Disease-associated clones were reportedly significantly overrepresented in matched ankylosing spondylitis synovial fluid.

This clonotype was counted many times. Its antigen is as yet unknown. V gave up 1 base and J gave up 0 bases, with 9 bases separating them. The CDR3 sequence is 15 residues long. CDR1 SGHVS and CDR2 FQNEAQ come from the germline V gene. Quantitative 5'-RACE with molecular barcodes produced the TCR beta libraries. TCRdb ran MiXCR on the 5' RACE reads and lists one entry per CDR3 protein. Of roughly 69,000 distinct CDR3 sequences detected, approximately 5.3% appear once; the ten largest clones hold 2.2%. The clonotype originates from a male donor with ankylosing spondylitis or in good health (not recorded which). This chain connects TRBV7-8 to TRBJ1-1; D unclear. The sample was blood, either unsorted or a sorted T cell fraction (not recorded which). The CDR3 loop reads CASSLEARMNTEAFF. CDR3 nucleotides: TGTGCCAGCAGCTTAGAGGCCAGGATGAACACTGAAGCTTTCTTT.